This T cell receptor (beta chain) emerged from a study of blood T cell repertoires in COVID-19. Study details: From the United States, Italy and Spain came samples of acute and convalescent COVID-19. Sources were T cells, B-cell-depleted T cells, or PBMCs; the material itself was cDNA or gDNA.

Source study methods: Reference gene primer amplification gave estimated nucleated cell counts. TCRdb keeps only in-frame clones here, not all; method: immunoSEQ multiplex PCR. V and J calls and clone size come straight from that table; D and trimming were deduced from the DNA. The sample carries around 180,000 clones, roughly 80% recorded once. Germline V CDR1 and CDR2: MRHNA, SNTAGT. Germline trimming cut 5 bases from V and 5 bases from J; bases unmatched to any gene: 10. The CDR3 runs to 16 residues. The rearrangement joins TRBV6-4 to TRBJ2-1; TRBD2 matches at 9 bases. The TCR originated in a human donor in a cohort sampled during active COVID-19. Sequencing input: peripheral blood. The CDR3 loop reads CASSTTPSGDHNEQFF. The CDR3 DNA follows: TGTGCCAGCAGTACCACCCCTAGCGGGGACCACAATGAGCAGTTCTTC.